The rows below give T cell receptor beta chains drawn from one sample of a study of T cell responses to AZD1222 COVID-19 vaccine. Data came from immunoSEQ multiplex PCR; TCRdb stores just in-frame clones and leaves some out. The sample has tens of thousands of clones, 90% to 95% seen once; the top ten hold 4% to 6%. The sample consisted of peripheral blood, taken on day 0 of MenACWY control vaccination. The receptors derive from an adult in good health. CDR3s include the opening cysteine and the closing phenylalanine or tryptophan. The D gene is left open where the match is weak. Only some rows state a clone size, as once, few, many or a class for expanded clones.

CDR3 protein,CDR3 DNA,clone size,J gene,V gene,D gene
CASSSATQGRTTEAFF,TGTGCCAGCAGCTCGGCCACTCAGGGGAGGACCACTGAAGCTTTCTTT,once,TRBJ1-1,TRBV13,NA
CASSAYRQGGETQYF,TGTGCCAGCAGTGCCTATAGACAGGGTGGGGAGACCCAGTACTTC,NA,TRBJ2-5,TRBV27,TRBD1
CATSRGGQVANYGYTF,TGTGCCACCAGCAGAGGGGGACAGGTGGCTAACTATGGCTACACCTTC,NA,TRBJ1-2,TRBV15,TRBD1
CASRGDSDYGYTF,TGTGCCAGCAGGGGGGACAGCGACTATGGCTACACCTTC,NA,TRBJ1-2,TRBV2,TRBD1
CASSQSQNTEAFF,TGCGCCAGCAGCCAATCCCAGAACACTGAAGCTTTCTTT,NA,TRBJ1-1,TRBV4-1,NA
CASRTRVNEKLFF,TGTGCCAGCAGAACGCGGGTCAATGAAAAACTGTTTTTT,NA,TRBJ1-4,TRBV28,NA
CATREGGRTEAFF,TGTGCCACCCGTGAGGGGGGGCGAACTGAAGCTTTCTTT,NA,TRBJ1-1,TRBV10-3,NA
CASTTRGGNQPQHF,TGTGCCAGCACCACGAGGGGAGGAAATCAGCCCCAGCATTTT,NA,TRBJ1-5,TRBV6-5,NA
CASSLGQGNTGELFF,TGTGCCAGCAGCTTGGGACAGGGGAACACCGGGGAGCTGTTTTTT,NA,TRBJ2-2,TRBV11-3,TRBD1
CASSKGQQETQYF,TGTGCCAGCAGCAAAGGACAGCAAGAGACCCAGTACTTC,NA,TRBJ2-5,TRBV21-1,NA
CASSTLLAGDTGELFF,TGCGCCAGCAGCACCTTACTAGCGGGGGACACCGGGGAGCTGTTTTTT,once,TRBJ2-2,TRBV5-1,TRBD2
CASSLGGNTEAFF,TGTGCCAGCAGTTTGGGGGGGAACACTGAAGCTTTCTTT,NA,TRBJ1-1,TRBV27,NA
CASSYMAATEAFF,TGTGCCAGCAGTTACATGGCGGCCACTGAAGCTTTCTTT,NA,TRBJ1-1,TRBV6-5,NA
CASSLGTDNQPQHF,TGTGCCAGCAGCTTAGGGACCGACAATCAGCCCCAGCATTTT,NA,TRBJ1-5,TRBV7-9,NA
CASSQVTGELFF,TGTGCCAGCAGCCAAGTCACCGGGGAGCTGTTTTTT,few,TRBJ2-2,TRBV4-2,NA
CASSHLAGGRPDTQYF,TGTGCCAGCAGTCACCTAGCGGGAGGGCGCCCAGATACGCAGTATTTT,NA,TRBJ2-3,TRBV28,TRBD2